The 4 T cell receptor beta chains below all came from one sample that was sequenced in a study of early T cells in non-severe SARS-CoV-2 infection. TCRdb itself ran the 5' RACE reads through MiXCR, one entry per CDR3 protein. The sample lists about 66,000 distinct CDR3 sequences, around 20% occurring once. Sequences were derived from whole blood, sampled at baseline. These receptors originate from an adult who was a healthcare worker with PCR-confirmed SARS-CoV-2 infection or an uninfected control (not recorded which).

This clonotype occurred a few times. The chain combines TRBV20-1 with TRBJ2-7; TRBD1 matches at 9 bases. From germline, CDR1 is DFQATT and CDR2 SNEGSKA (reference sequence). The CDR3 is 13 amino acids. V was pared by 6 bases and J by 6 bases, with 9 bases of the junction left unmatched. CDR3 nucleotides: TGCAGTGCCCAAAGGGGACAGGGATCCGAGCAGTACTTC. It yields the protein CSAQRGQGSEQYF.

This clonotype showed up just a few times. The CDR3 DNA reads TGCGCCAGCAGCCAAGCTCTCCTTACCTACAATGAGCAGTTCTTC. It is translated as CASSQALLTYNEQFF. This rearrangement joins TRBV4-1 to TRBJ2-1; D not certain. V gave up 1 base and J gave up 2 bases, with 9 bases separating them. CDR1 and CDR2 from the germline V gene are MGHRA and YSYEKL. The CDR3 is 15 amino acids.

The chain combines TRBV10-3 with TRBJ2-5; D unresolved. The V end was cut by 4 bases, the J end by 1 base, with 4 bases between. Germline V lookup: CDR1 ENHRY, CDR2 SYGVKD. The CDR3 runs 12 residues. The CDR3: CAISAGQETQYF. The CDR3 nucleotides read TGTGCCATCAGTGCAGGCCAAGAGACCCAGTACTTC.

This clonotype was seen a few times. This chain uses TRBV29-1 with TRBJ2-1; D ambiguous. This CDR3 has 14 amino acids. Germline CDR1 and CDR2: SQVTM and ANQGSEA. V lost 4 bases and J lost 7, with 17 bases in between. CDR3 sequence: CSVAEFFEMNEQFF. CDR3 nucleotides: TGCAGCGTTGCAGAGTTCTTCGAGATGAATGAGCAGTTCTTC.